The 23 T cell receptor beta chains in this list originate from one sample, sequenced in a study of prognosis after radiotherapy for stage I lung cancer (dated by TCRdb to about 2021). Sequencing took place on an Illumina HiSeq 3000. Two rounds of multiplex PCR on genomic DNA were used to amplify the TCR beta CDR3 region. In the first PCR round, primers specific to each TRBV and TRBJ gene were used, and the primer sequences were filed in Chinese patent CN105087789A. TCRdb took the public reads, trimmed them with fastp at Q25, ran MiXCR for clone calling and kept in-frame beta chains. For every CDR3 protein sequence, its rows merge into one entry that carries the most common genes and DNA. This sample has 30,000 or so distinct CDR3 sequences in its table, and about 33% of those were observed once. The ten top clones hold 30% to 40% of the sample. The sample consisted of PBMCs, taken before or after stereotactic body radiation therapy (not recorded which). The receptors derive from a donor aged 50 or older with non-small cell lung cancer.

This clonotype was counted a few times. In DNA form, the CDR3 reads TGCAGTGCTAGAAACGGAGCGGGAGAAGGCACAGATACGCAGTATTTT. The encoded protein is CSARNGAGEGTDTQYF. The rearrangement joins TRBV20-1 to TRBJ2-3; 8 bases agree with TRBD2. CDR3 length: 16 amino acids. With 2 bases clipped from V and 1 base from J, the junction kept 8 bases outside the gene matches. CDR1 and CDR2 (germline): DFQATT, SNEGSKA (reference sequence).

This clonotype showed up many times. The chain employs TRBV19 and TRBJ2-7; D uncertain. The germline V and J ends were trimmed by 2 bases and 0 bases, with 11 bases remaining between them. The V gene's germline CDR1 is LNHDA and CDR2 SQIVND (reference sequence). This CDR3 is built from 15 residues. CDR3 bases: TGTGCCAGTAGTATATATGTGGGCCTCTCCTACGAGCAGTACTTC. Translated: CASSIYVGLSYEQYF.

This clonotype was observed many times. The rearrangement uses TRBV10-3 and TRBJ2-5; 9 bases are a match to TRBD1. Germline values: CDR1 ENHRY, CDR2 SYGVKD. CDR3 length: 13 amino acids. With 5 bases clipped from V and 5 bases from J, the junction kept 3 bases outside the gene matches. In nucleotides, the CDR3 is TGTGCCATCAGTTGGGACAGGGTTGAGACCCAGTACTTC. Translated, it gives CAISWDRVETQYF.

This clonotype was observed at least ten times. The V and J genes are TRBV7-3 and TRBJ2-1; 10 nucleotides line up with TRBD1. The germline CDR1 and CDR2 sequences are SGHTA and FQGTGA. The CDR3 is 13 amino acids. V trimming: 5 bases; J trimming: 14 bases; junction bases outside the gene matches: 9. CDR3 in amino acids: CASSIPGTGEKFF. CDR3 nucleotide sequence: TGTGCCAGCAGCATTCCCGGGACAGGGGAAAAGTTCTTC.

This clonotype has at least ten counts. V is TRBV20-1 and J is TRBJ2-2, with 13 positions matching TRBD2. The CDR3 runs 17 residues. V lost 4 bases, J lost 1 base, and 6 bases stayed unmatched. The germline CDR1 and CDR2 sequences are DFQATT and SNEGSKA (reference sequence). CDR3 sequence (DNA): TGCAGTGCTAAAGGGACTAGCGGGAATCTGAACACCGGGGAGCTGTTTTTT. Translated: CSAKGTSGNLNTGELFF.

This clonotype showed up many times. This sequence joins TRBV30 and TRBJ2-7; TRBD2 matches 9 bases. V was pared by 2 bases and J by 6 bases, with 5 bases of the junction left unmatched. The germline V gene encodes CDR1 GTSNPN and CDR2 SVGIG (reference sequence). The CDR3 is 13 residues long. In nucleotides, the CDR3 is TGTGCCTGGAGTCTTGCGGGAGGGAGCGAGCAGTACTTC. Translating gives CAWSLAGGSEQYF.

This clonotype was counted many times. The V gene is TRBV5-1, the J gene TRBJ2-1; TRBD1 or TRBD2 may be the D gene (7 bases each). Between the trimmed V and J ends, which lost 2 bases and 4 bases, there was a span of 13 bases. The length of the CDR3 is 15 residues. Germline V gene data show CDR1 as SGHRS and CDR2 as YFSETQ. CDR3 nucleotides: TGCGCCAGCAGCTTTGGGGGGGGACAGTACAATGAGCAGTTCTTC. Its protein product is CASSFGGGQYNEQFF.

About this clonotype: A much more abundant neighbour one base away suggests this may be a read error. The CDR3 region has the DNA TGTGCCAGCAGCTCTTATGGCAGGGTCACTGAAGCTTTCTTT. The encoded protein is CASSSYGRVTEAFF. The chain uses TRBV11-2 and TRBJ1-1, with D perhaps TRBD1 (5 bases). Per the germline V gene, CDR1 is SGHAT and CDR2 is FQNNGV. The CDR3 totals 14 residues. The germline V and J ends were trimmed by 4 bases and 4 bases, with 13 bases remaining between them.

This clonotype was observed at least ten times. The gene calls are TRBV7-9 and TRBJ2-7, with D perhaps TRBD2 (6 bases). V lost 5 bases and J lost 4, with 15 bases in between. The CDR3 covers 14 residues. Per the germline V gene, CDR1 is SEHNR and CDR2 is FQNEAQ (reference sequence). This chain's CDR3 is CASSPRGGMYEQYF. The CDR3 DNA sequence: TGTGCCAGCAGCCCTCGTGGCGGGATGTACGAGCAGTACTTC.

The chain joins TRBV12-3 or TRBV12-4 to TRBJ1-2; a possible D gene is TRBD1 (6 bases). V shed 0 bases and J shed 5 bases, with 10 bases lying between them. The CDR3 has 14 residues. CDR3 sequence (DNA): TGTGCCAGCAGTTTAGCGGGCAGGGGATATGGCTACACCTTC. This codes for CASSLAGRGYGYTF.

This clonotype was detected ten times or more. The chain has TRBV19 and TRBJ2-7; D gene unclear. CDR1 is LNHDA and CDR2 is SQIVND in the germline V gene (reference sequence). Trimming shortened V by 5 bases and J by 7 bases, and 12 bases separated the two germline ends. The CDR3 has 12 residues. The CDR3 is CASSSPPREQYF. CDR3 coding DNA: TGTGCCAGTAGTTCCCCCCCGCGGGAGCAGTACTTC.

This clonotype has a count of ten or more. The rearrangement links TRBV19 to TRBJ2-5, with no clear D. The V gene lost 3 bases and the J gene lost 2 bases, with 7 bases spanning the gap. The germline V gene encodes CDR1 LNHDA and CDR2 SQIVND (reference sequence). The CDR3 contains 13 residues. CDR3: CASSMERQETQYF. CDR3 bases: TGTGCCAGTAGTATGGAACGTCAAGAGACCCAGTACTTC.

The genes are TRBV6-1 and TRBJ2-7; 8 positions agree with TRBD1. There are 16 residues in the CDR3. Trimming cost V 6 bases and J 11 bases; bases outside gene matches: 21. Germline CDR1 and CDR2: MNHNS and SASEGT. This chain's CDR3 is CASRSQGVGISYKEYF. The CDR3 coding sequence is TGTGCCAGCAGGTCACAGGGGGTTGGAATTTCCTACAAGGAGTACTTC.

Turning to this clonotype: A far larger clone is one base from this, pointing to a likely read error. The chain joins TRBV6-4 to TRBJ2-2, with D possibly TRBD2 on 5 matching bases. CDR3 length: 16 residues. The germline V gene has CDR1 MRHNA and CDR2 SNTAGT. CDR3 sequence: CASSPPRGPGTAELFF. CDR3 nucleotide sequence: TGTGCCAGCAGTCCTCCACGAGGGCCGGGAACCGCGGAGCTGTTTTTT.

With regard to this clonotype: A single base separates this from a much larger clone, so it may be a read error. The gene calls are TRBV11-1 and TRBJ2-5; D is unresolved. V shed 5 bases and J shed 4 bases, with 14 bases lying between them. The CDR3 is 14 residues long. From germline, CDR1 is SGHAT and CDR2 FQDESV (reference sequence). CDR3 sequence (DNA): TGTGCCAGCAGCGCCTGGACCTCGGGAGAGACCCAGTACTTC. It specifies CASSAWTSGETQYF. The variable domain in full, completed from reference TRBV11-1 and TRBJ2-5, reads EAEVAQSPRYKITEKSQAVAFWCDPISGHATLYWYRQILGQGPELLVQFQDESVVDDSQLPKDRFSAERLKGVDSTLKIQPAELGDSAMYLCASSAWTSGETQYFGPGTRLLVL.

The CDR3 loop reads CASSEWGNEQYF. For the CDR3, the DNA is TGTGCCAGCAGTGAATGGGGGAACGAGCAGTACTTC. The chain recombines TRBV6-1 with TRBJ2-7; possibly TRBD1 or TRBD2 for D (5 bases each). V was trimmed by 2 bases and J by 5 bases, leaving 7 bases between them. Germline assignment: CDR1 MNHNS and CDR2 SASEGT. CDR3 length: 12 residues.

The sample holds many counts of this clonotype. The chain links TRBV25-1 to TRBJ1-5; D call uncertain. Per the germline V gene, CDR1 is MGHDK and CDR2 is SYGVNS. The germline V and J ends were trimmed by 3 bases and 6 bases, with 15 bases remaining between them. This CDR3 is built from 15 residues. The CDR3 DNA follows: TGTGCCAGCAGTGACGGAGCGAGTTGGGGTCAGCCCCAGCATTTT. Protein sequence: CASSDGASWGQPQHF.

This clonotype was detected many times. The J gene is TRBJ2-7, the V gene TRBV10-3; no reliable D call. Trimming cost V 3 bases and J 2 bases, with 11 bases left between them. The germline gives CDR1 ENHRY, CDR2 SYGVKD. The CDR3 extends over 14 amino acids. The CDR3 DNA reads TGTGCCATCAGTGACTCGGACGGCACCTACGAGCAGTACTTC. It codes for CAISDSDGTYEQYF.

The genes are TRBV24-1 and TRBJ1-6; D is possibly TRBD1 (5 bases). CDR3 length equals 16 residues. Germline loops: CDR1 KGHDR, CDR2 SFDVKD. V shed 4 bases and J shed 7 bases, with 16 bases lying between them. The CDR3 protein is CATSERGPGPNSPLHF. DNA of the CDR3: TGTGCCACCAGTGAGAGGGGCCCGGGGCCAAATTCACCCCTCCACTTT.

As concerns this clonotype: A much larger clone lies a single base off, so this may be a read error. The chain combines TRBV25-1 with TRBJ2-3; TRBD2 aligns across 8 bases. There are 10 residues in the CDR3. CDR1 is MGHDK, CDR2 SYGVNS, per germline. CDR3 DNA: TGTTCCAGCGGGGGAGGGACGCAGTATTTT. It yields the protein CSSGGGTQYF. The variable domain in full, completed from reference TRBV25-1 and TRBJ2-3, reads EADIYQTPRYLVIGTGKKITLECSQTMGHDKMYWYQQDPGMELHLIHYSYGVNSTEKGDLSSESTVSRIRTEHFPLTLESARPSHTSQYLCSSGGGTQYFGPGTRLTVL.

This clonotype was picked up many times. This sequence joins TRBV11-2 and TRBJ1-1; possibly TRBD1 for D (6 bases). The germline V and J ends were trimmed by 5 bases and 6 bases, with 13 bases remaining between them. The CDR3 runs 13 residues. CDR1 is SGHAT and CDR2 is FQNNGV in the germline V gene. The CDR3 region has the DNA TGTGCCAGCAGCCCCCGGGGGGGCGCTGAAGCTTTCTTT. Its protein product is CASSPRGGAEAFF.

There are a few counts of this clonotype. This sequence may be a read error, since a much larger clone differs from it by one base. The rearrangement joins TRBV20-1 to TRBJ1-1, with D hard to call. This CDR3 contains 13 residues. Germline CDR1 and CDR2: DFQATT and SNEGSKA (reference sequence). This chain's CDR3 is CGALRRARTEAFF. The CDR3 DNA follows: TGCGGTGCCCTCCGGAGGGCACGAACTGAAGCTTTCTTT.

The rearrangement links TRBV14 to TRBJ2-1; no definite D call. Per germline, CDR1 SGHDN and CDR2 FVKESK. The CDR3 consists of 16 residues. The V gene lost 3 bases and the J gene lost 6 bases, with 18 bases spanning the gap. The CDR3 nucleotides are TGTGCCAGCAGCCACGAACAGTCTGCAAGGGCCAATGAGCAGTTCTTC. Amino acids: CASSHEQSARANEQFF. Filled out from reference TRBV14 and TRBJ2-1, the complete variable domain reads EAGVTQFPSHSVIEKGQTVTLRCDPISGHDNLYWYRRVMGKEIKFLLHFVKESKQDESGMPNNRFLAERTGGTYSTLKVQPAELEDSGVYFCASSHEQSARANEQFFGPGTRLTVL.